This T cell receptor (beta chain) stems from a study of PD-1 blockade in classical Hodgkin lymphoma. Study conclusions and caveats: When set against healthy donors, newly diagnosed patients were reported to show lower baseline TCR diversity. Compared with baseline, CD4+ but not CD8+ TCR diversity had risen significantly by C4D1. Before treatment, complete responders showed about the same diversity as newly diagnosed patients.

Germline-derived CDR1 and CDR2 are SGDLS and YYNGEE. The CDR3 length is 16 residues. Trimming took 3 bases from V and 3 from J; bases not matched to a gene: 8. Details on this clone: Its antigen is unknown.

Relapses following autologous stem cell transplantation were seen in all patients, with brentuximab vedotin exposure varying. Using immunoSEQ multiplex PCR, the repertoire was profiled, and TCRdb retains in-frame clones only, with some absent. The table has 46,000 or so clones, about 73% seen once. The TCR comes from a human donor with classical Hodgkin lymphoma. V is TRBV9 and J is TRBJ2-2; TRBD1 aligns across 7 bases. The sequences come from peripheral blood mononuclear cells (PBMCs), collected at baseline. The CDR3 nucleotides read TGTGCCAGCAGCGATCCGGACAGGACTCACACCGGGGAGCTGTTTTTT. Its translation: CASSDPDRTHTGELFF. The full variable domain, with the rest looked up from reference TRBV9 and TRBJ2-2, is DSGVTQTPKHLITATGQRVTLRCSPRSGDLSVYWYQQSLDQGLQFLIQYYNGEERAKGNILERFSAQQFPDLHSELNLSSLELGDSALYFCASSDPDRTHTGELFFGEGSRLTVL.